The 5 T cell receptor beta chains below all came from one sample that was sequenced in a study of radiation and T cells in renal cell carcinoma. Only in-frame clones appear in the TCRdb table, and some are missing; sequencing was by immunoSEQ multiplex PCR. Of about 170,000 clones in the sample, 88% were seen once. Time point denoted: blood 4 weeks post-SBRT, at nephrectomy. Treatment of the sample: 15 Gy SBRT to primary tumor, nephrectomy 4 weeks later. Sequencing was performed on blood, taken from a patient whose treatment included radiotherapy and nephrectomy. These receptors were taken from a woman aged 45-59 years with renal cell carcinoma.

The rearrangement links TRBV11-2 to TRBJ2-1; 11 bases agree with TRBD2. CDR1 is SGHAT, CDR2 FQNNGV, per germline. The CDR3 sequence is 15 residues long. With V trimmed by 1 base and J by 10 bases, 6 bases remained unmatched. CDR3 protein: CASSLALAGAGEQFF. As DNA, the CDR3 is TGTGCCAGCAGCTTAGCACTAGCGGGGGCGGGCGAGCAGTTCTTC.

The chain uses TRBV6-5 and TRBJ2-1, with D perhaps matching TRBD1 or TRBD2 (5 bases each). Germline CDR1 and CDR2: MNHEY and SVGAGI. The CDR3 is 15 amino acids. The V gene lost 4 bases and the J gene lost 7 bases, with 17 bases spanning the gap. CDR3 in DNA: TGTGCCAGCAGTTTATCCGGGGCGGTAGGGAATGAGCAGTTCTTC. The encoded protein is CASSLSGAVGNEQFF.

To note about this clone: The junction departs from germline at one end; a sequencing error may be responsible. This chain joins TRBV19 and TRBJ1-1; TRBD1 matches at 7 bases. The CDR3 is 15 residues long. CDR1 is LNHDA, CDR2 SQIVND, per germline (reference sequence). This CDR3 is CASRIGTEHTSEAFF. The CDR3 nucleotides read TGTGCCAGTAGAATAGGGACAGAACACACCTCTGAAGCTTTCTTT.

The chain joins TRBV6-1 to TRBJ1-2; 7 bases are a match to TRBD1. In germline, CDR1 is MNHNS, CDR2 SASEGT. CDR3 length: 14 residues. After removal of 7 bases from V and 5 bases from J, the junction contained 10 bases not matched to a gene. This chain's CDR3 is CASNDRAAKYGYTF. The CDR3 DNA reads TGTGCCAGCAACGACAGGGCTGCAAAATATGGCTACACCTTC.

The chain combines TRBV15 with TRBJ1-1; D is perhaps TRBD1 (6 bases). CDR3 length equals 16 residues. Between the trimmed V and J ends, which lost 1 base and 0 bases, there was a span of 12 bases. The germline CDR1 and CDR2 sequences are LNHNV and YYDKDF (reference sequence). The CDR3 sequence is CATSRGPGEMNTEAFF. Written as DNA, the CDR3 is TGTGCCACCAGCAGAGGTCCAGGGGAAATGAACACTGAAGCTTTCTTT.